Listed here is a single T cell receptor (beta chain). Sequencing used immunoSEQ multiplex PCR; TCRdb keeps in-frame clones, though not all of them. The sample carries about 70,000 clones, 75% to 90% recorded once. The data were taken from a study of control samples from healthy donors and cancer patients. This clonotype originated in a middle-aged man in good health. The source material was blood.

CDR3 DNA: TGCGCCAGCAGCCCCTACCAGGGAGACTATGGCTACACCTTC. Encoded protein: CASSPYQGDYGYTF. The chain combines TRBV5-1 with TRBJ1-2, with D perhaps TRBD1 (5 bases). V lost 4 bases, J lost 3 bases, and 13 bases lay in between. The CDR3 runs 14 residues. Germline V CDR1 and CDR2: SGHRS, YFSETQ.